This T cell receptor (beta chain) is from a study of T cells after yellow fever vaccination. About the study: Any fraction with a low cell number was prepared using SMART-Seq v4 Ultra Low Input.

There are a few counts of this clonotype. The antigen remains undetermined. Findings of the study overall: Reappearing after the booster were most of the clones from primary vaccination (around 95% CD4, about 87% CD8). Though weaker, the secondary response peaked faster, on day 5 versus 15.

V was pared by 4 bases and J by 5 bases, with 9 bases of the junction left unmatched. This CDR3 is 15 amino acids long. Germline assignment: CDR1 SGHTA and CDR2 FQGNSA. In making TCR cDNA, 5'RACE template switching added a universal primer site and UMIs to it. TCRdb used MiXCR to reprocess the 5' RACE reads, holding one entry per CDR3 protein. The sample lists 250,000 to 300,000 distinct CDR3 sequences, about 5.2% occurring once. The sequences come from CD4+ T cells sorted from PBMCs, collected on the day of the yellow fever booster vaccination. The rearrangement links TRBV7-2 to TRBJ2-5; TRBD2 matches at 8 bases. This TCR came from a young man who received the YFV17D yellow fever vaccine. The CDR3 nucleotides read TGTGCCAGCAGCTACGACGGGGGGGCCTTTGAGACCCAGTACTTC. It translates to CASSYDGGAFETQYF. Full variable domain (outside the CDR3, taken from reference TRBV7-2 and TRBJ2-5): GAGVSQSPSNKVTEKGKDVELRCDPISGHTALYWYRQSLGQGLEFLIYFQGNSAPDKSGLPSDRFSAERTGGSVSTLTIQRTQQEDSAVYLCASSYDGGAFETQYFGPGTRLLVL.